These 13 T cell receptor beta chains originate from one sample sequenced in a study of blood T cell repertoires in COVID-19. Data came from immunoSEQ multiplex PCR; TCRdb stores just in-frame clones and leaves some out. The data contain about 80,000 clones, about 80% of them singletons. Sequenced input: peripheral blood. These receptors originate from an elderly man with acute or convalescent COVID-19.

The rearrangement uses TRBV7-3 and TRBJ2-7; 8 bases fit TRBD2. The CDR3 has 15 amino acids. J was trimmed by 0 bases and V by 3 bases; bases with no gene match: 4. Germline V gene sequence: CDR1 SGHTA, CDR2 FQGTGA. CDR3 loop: CASSLAGTSSYEQYF. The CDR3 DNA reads TGTGCCAGCAGCTTGGCCGGGACTAGCTCCTACGAGCAGTACTTC.

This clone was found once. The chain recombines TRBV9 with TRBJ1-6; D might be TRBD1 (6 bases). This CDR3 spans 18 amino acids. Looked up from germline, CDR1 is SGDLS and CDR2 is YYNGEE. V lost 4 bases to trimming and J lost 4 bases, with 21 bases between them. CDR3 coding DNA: TGTGCCAGCAGCCTCGGGACAATGAGAGGTCCGTATAATTCACCCCTCCACTTT. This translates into CASSLGTMRGPYNSPLHF.

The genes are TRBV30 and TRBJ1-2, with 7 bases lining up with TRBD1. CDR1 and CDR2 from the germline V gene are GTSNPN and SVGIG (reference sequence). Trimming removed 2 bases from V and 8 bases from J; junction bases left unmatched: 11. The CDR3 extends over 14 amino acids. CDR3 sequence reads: CAWSPLTGPRGYTF. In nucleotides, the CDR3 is TGTGCCTGGAGTCCGCTGACAGGGCCTAGGGGCTACACCTTC.

This chain's CDR3 is CASRTPGQGSVTQYF. CDR3 in DNA: TGTGCCAGCAGGACACCTGGACAGGGCTCGGTGACCCAGTACTTC. The V gene is TRBV6-5, the J gene TRBJ2-5, with 8 bases matching TRBD1. Germline V gene data show CDR1 as MNHEY and CDR2 as SVGAGI. The V gene end was trimmed by 6 bases and the J gene end by 7 bases; junction bases not matched to a gene: 13. The CDR3 loop spans 15 amino acids.

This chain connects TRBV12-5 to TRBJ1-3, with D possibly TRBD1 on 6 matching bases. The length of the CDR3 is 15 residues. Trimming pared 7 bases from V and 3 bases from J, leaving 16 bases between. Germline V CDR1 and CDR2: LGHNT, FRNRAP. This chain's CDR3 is CASAPTGLGGNTIYF. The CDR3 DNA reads TGTGCTAGTGCCCCGACAGGTTTGGGTGGAAACACCATATATTTT.

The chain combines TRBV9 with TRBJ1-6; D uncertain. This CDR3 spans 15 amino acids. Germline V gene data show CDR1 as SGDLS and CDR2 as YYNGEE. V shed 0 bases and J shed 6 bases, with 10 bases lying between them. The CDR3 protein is CASSVEGRRNSPLHF. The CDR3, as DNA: TGTGCCAGCAGCGTAGAAGGCAGGCGTAATTCACCCCTCCACTTT.

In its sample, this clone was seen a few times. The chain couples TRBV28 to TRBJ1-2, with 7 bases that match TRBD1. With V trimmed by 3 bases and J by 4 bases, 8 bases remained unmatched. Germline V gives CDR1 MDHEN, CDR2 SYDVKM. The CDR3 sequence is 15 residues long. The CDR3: CASSFLRQGTYGYTF. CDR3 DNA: TGTGCCAGCAGTTTCCTCCGACAGGGTACCTATGGCTACACCTTC.

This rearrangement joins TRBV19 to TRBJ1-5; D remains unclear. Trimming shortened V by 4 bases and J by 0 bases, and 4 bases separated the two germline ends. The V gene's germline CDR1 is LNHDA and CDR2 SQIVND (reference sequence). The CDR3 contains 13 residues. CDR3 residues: CASSTNSNQPQHF. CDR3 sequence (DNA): TGTGCCAGTAGTACAAATAGCAATCAGCCCCAGCATTTT.

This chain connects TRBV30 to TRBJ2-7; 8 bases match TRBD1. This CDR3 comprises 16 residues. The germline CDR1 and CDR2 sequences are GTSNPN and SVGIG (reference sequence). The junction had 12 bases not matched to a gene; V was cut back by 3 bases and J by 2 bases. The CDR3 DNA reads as TGTGCCTGGAGGACCCCCGGGACAGGCGGAACCTACGAGCAGTACTTC. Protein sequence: CAWRTPGTGGTYEQYF.

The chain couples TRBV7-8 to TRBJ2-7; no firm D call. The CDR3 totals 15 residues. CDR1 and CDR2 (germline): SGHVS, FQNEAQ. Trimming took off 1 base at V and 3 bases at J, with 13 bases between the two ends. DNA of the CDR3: TGTGCCAGCAGCTTAGATTCTGGAGCCATCTACGAGCAGTACTTC. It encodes CASSLDSGAIYEQYF.

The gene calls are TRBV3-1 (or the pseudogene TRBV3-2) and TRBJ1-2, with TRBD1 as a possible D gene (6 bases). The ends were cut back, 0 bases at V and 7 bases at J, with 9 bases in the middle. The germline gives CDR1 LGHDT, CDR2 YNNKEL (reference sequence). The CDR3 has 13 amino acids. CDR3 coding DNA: TGTGCCAGCAGCCAAGATAGGGGGTTTGGCTACACCTTC. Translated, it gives CASSQDRGFGYTF.

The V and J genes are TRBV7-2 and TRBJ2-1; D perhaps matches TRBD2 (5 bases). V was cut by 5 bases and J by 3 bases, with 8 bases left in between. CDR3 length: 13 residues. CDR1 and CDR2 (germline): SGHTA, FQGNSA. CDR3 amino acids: CASSPTSYNEQFF. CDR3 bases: TGTGCCAGCAGCCCTACTAGCTACAATGAGCAGTTCTTC.

CDR3 loop: CASSYEGREQFF. The DNA for the CDR3 is TGTGCCAGCAGTTATGAGGGTCGTGAGCAGTTCTTC. The chain links TRBV6-2 or TRBV6-3 to TRBJ2-1, with D maybe TRBD2 (5 bases). The CDR3 sequence is 12 residues long. Germline V gene sequence: CDR1 MNHEY, CDR2 SVGEGT. The V end was cut by 3 bases, the J end by 9 bases, with 9 bases between.